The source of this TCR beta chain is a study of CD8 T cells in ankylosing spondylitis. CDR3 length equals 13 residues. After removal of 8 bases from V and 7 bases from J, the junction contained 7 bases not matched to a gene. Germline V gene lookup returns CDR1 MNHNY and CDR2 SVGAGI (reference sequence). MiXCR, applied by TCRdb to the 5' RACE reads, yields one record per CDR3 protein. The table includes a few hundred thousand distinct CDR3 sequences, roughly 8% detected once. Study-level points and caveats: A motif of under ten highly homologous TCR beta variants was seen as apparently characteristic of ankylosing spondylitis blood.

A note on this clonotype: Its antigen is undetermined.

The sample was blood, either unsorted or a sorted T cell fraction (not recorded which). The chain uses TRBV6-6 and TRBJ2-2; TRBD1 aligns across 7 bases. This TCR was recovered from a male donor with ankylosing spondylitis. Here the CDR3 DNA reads TGTGCCAGCCAGACAGGGATGGGCGGGGAGCTGTTTTTT. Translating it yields CASQTGMGGELFF.